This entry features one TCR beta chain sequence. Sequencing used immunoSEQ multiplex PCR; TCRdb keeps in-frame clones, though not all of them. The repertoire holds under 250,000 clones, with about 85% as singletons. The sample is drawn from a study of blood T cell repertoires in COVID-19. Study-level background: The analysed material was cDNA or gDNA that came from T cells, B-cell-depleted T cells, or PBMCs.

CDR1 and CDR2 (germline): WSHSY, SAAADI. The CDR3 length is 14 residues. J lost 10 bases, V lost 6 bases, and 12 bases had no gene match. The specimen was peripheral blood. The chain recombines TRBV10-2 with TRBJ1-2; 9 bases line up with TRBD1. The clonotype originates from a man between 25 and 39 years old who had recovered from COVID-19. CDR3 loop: CASRPTPGQGDYTF. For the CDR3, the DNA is TGCGCCAGCAGACCGACGCCGGGACAGGGAGACTACACCTTC.